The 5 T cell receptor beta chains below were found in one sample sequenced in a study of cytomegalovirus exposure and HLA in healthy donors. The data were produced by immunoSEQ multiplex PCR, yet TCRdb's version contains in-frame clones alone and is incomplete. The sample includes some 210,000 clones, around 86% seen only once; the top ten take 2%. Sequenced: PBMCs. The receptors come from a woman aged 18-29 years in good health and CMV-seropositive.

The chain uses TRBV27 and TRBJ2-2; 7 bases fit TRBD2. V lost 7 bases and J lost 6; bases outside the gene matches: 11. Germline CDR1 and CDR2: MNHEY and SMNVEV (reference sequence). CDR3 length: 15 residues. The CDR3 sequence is CASTLTPRGAGELFF. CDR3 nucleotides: TGTGCCAGCACCTTAACCCCCCGGGGGGCCGGGGAGCTGTTTTTT.

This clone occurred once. The CDR3 DNA follows: TGCGCCAGCAGCCCTCAAAGGGGCAGGCCAGAGACCCAGTACTTC. Amino acid sequence: CASSPQRGRPETQYF. The gene calls are TRBV5-1 and TRBJ2-5, with D perhaps TRBD1 (5 bases). V was clipped by 4 bases and J by 4 bases, with 17 bases between them. Looked up from germline, CDR1 is SGHRS and CDR2 is YFSETQ. The CDR3 contains 15 residues.

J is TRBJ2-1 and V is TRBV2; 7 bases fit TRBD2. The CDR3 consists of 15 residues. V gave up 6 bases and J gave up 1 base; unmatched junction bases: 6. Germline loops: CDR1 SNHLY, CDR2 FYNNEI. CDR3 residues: CASRRGSGSYNEQFF. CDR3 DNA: TGTGCCAGCAGGCGCGGGAGCGGTTCCTACAATGAGCAGTTCTTC.

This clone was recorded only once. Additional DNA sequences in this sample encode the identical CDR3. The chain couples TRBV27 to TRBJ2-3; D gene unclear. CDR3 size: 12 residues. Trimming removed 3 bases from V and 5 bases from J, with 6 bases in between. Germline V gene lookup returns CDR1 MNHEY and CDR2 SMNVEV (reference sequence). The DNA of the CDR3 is TGTGCCAGCAGTTTGCCGGGAGATACGCAGTATTTT. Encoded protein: CASSLPGDTQYF.

The CDR3 coding sequence is TGTGCCAGCAGGGCCCCGGACAGCCTCGAAGCTTTCTTT. Translation gives CASRAPDSLEAFF. The chain links TRBV27 to TRBJ1-1, with TRBD1 as a possible D gene (6 bases). Germline assignment: CDR1 MNHEY and CDR2 SMNVEV (reference sequence). Trimming took 6 bases from V and 8 from J, leaving 16 bases between them. CDR3 length: 13 amino acids.